This entry concerns a single TCR beta chain. The antigen remains unidentified. Carried by the TCR beta cDNA libraries were unique molecular identifiers. T cells numbering roughly 0.85 to 10 million gave rise to roughly 0.5 million cDNA molecules. Each CDR3 protein gets one entry after TCRdb re-called the PCR reads with MiXCR. The sample lists hundreds of thousands of distinct CDR3 sequences, 25% to 30% occurring once. The data are from a study of post-analysis software for immune sequencing data. In the study overall: Relapsing-remitting, secondary progressive and progressive-relapsing forms of multiple sclerosis all featured among disease courses. Study results and limitations: Roughly five TRBV segments were significantly more frequent in patients than in controls. TRBV5-6, TRBV5-1 and TRBV20-1 were among these segments. Pronounced co-clustering by F measure was evident among identically batched samples. Significantly lower normalized Chao1 diversity was found in patients with multiple sclerosis relative to controls.

The CDR3 sequence is 13 residues long. Germline V gene sequence: CDR1 SGHTA, CDR2 FQGNSA. The V gene lost 5 bases and the J gene lost 7 bases, with 12 bases spanning the gap. The sample consisted of blood. This TCR derives from a girl between 10 and 17 years old with multiple sclerosis. The chain combines TRBV7-2 with TRBJ2-4; a weak D match, TRBD1 (6 bases). In nucleotides, the CDR3 is TGTGCCAGCAGCCCCACAGGGTGGAACATTCAGTACTTC. Protein: CASSPTGWNIQYF. Looking up the rest from reference TRBV7-2 and TRBJ2-4 gives the full variable domain: GAGVSQSPSNKVTEKGKDVELRCDPISGHTALYWYRQSLGQGLEFLIYFQGNSAPDKSGLPSDRFSAERTGGSVSTLTIQRTQQEDSAVYLCASSPTGWNIQYFGAGTRLSVL.